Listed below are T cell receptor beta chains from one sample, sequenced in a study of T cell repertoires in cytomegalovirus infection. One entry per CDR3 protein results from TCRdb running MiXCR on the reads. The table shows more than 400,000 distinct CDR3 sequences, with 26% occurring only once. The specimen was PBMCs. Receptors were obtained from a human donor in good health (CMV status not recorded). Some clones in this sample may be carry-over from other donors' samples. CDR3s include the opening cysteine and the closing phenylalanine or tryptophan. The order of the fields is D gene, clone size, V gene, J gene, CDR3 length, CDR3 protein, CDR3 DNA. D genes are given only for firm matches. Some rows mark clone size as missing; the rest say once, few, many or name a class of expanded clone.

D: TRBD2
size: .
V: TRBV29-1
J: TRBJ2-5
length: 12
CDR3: CSVDTGGETQYF
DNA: TGCAGCGTTGACACGGGGGGGGAGACCCAGTACTTC

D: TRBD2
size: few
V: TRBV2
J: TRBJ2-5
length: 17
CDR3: CASSEDLAGGPRETQYF
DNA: TGTGCCAGCAGTGAAGATCTAGCGGGAGGGCCGAGGGAGACCCAGTACTTC

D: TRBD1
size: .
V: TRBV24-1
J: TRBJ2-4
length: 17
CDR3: CATSDSGGQGARNIQYF
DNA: TGTGCCACCAGTGATTCCGGGGGTCAGGGGGCGCGGAACATTCAGTACTTC

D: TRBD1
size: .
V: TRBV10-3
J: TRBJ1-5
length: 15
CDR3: CAISESPTGNQPQHF
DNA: TGTGCCATCAGTGAGTCACCGACAGGGAATCAGCCCCAGCATTTT

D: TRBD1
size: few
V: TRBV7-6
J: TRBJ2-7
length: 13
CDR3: CASRDRSSYEQYF
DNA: TGTGCCAGCAGGGACAGGAGTTCCTACGAGCAGTACTTC

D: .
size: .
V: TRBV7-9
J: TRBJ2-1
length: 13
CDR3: CASGSAWSNEQFF
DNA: TGTGCCAGCGGTTCCGCTTGGAGCAATGAGCAGTTCTTC

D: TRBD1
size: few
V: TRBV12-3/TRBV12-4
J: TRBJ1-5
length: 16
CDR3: CASSPQTGAGNQPQHF
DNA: TGTGCCAGCAGCCCCCAGACAGGGGCTGGCAATCAGCCCCAGCATTTT

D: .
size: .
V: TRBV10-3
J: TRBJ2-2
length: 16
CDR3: CAISESPDPFAGELFF
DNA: TGTGCCATCAGTGAGTCCCCGGACCCCTTCGCCGGGGAGCTGTTTTTT

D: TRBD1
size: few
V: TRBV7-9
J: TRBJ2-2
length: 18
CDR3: CASSRGQGALRATGELFF
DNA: TGTGCCAGCAGCCGGGGACAGGGGGCGCTAAGAGCGACCGGGGAGCTGTTTTTT

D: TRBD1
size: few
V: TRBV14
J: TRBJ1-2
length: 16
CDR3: CASSQDLATGAYGYTF
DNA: TGTGCCAGCAGCCAAGATCTTGCGACAGGGGCCTATGGCTACACCTTC

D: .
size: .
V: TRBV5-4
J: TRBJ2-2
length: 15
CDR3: CASSLPPPGTGELFF
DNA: TGTGCCAGCAGCTTGCCCCCACCGGGGACCGGGGAGCTGTTTTTT

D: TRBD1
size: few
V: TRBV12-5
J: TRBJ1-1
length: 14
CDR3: CASGATGGHTEAFF
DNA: TGTGCTAGTGGTGCGACAGGGGGCCACACTGAAGCTTTCTTT

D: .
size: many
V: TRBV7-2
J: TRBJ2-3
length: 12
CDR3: CASSLFTDTQYF
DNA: TGTGCCAGCAGCTTATTCACAGATACGCAGTATTTT

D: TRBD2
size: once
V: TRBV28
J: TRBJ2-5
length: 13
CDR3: CAVTGGVTETQYF
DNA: TGTGCCGTGACTGGGGGGGTAACGGAGACCCAGTACTTC

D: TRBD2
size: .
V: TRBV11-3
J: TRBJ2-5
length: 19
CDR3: CASSFRSRSGSLGEETQYF
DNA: TGTGCCAGCAGCTTTCGGTCGCGTAGCGGGAGTCTTGGGGAAGAGACCCAGTACTTC

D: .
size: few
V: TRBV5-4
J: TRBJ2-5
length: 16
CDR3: CASSLDAQIASETQYF
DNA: TGTGCCAGCAGCTTGGACGCGCAGATCGCGTCAGAGACCCAGTACTTC

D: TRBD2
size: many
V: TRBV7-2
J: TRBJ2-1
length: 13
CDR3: CASGGLDYNEQFF
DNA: TGTGCCAGCGGGGGACTAGACTACAATGAGCAGTTCTTC

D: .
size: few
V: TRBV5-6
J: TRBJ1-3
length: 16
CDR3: CASSPRLKGSGNTIYF
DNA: TGTGCCAGCAGCCCCCGTCTAAAAGGGTCTGGAAACACCATATATTTT

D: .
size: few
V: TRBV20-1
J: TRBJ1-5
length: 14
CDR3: CSARGPGGNQPQHF
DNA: TGCAGTGCTAGGGGCCCGGGAGGCAATCAGCCCCAGCATTTT

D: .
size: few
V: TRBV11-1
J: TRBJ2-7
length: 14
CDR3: CASSSQGMHYEQYF
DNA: TGTGCCAGCAGCTCACAAGGAATGCACTACGAGCAGTACTTC

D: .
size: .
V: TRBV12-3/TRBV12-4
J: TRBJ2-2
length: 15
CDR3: CASSLGTPYTGELFF
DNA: TGTGCCAGCAGTTTAGGGACGCCTTACACCGGGGAGCTGTTTTTT

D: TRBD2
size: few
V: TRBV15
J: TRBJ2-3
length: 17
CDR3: CATSTPSGRRNTDTQYF
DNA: TGTGCCACCAGCACACCTAGCGGGAGGCGGAACACAGATACGCAGTATTTT

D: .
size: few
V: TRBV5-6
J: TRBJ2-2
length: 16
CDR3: CASSFSPHPNTGELFF
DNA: TGTGCCAGCAGCTTTTCTCCCCACCCGAACACCGGGGAGCTGTTTTTT

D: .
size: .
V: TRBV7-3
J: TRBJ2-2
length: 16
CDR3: CASSATPGARTGELFF
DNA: TGTGCCAGCAGCGCTACCCCCGGGGCAAGAACCGGGGAGCTGTTTTTT

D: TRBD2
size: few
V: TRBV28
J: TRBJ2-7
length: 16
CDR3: CASSFGGSGSSYEQYF
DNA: TGTGCCAGCAGTTTTGGCGGGAGTGGTAGCTCCTACGAGCAGTACTTC

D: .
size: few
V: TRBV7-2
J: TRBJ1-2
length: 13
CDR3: CASSIGRDAGYTF
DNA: TGTGCCAGCAGTATCGGCAGGGACGCTGGCTACACCTTC

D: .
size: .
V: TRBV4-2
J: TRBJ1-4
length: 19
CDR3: CASSQEVPPAPATNEKLFF
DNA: TGTGCCAGCAGCCAAGAAGTCCCCCCGGCCCCCGCAACTAATGAAAAACTGTTTTTT

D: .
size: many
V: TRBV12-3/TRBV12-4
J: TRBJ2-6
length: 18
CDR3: CASSSSIFRRSGANVLTF
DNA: TGTGCCAGCAGTTCGAGTATCTTTCGCCGCTCTGGGGCCAACGTCCTGACTTTC

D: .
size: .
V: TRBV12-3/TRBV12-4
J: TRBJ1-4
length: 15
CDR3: CASSSGQRGYKKLFF
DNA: TGTGCCAGCAGTTCCGGTCAGCGGGGGTACAAAAAACTGTTTTTT

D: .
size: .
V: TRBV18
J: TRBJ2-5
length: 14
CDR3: CASSPPNSQETQYF
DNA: TGTGCCAGCTCACCACCGAACAGCCAAGAGACCCAGTACTTC

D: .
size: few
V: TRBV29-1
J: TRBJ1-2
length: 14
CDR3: CSAGGRNVAWGYTF
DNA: TGCAGCGCTGGCGGACGGAATGTAGCCTGGGGCTACACCTTC

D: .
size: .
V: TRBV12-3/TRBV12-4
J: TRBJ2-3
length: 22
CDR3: CASTLVGRSSLVMGLSTDTQYF
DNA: TGTGCCAGCACCCTAGTAGGTAGAAGTTCCCTAGTGATGGGCCTTAGCACAGATACGCAGTATTTT

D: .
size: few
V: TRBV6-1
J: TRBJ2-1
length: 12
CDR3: CASSQEGNEQFF
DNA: TGTGCCAGCAGCCAAGAAGGCAATGAGCAGTTCTTC

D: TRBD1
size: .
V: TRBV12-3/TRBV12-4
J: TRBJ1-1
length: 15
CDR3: CASSPIQGTLRAAFF
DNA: TGTGCCAGCAGCCCCATACAGGGGACTCTGAGGGCGGCTTTCTTT

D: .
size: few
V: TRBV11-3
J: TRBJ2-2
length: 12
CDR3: CASSWSTGELFF
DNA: TGTGCCAGCAGCTGGTCCACCGGGGAGCTGTTTTTT

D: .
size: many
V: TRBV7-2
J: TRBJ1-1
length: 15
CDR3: CASSVYTSPDTEAFF
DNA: TGTGCCAGCAGCGTATACACTTCCCCGGACACTGAAGCTTTCTTT

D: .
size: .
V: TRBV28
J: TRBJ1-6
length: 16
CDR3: CTSSLFGDVYNSPLHF
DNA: TGTACCAGCAGTTTATTCGGGGATGTCTATAATTCACCCCTCCACTTT

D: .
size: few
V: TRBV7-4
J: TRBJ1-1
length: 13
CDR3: CASSLLWGTEAFF
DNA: TGTGCCAGCAGCTTACTGTGGGGCACTGAAGCTTTCTTT

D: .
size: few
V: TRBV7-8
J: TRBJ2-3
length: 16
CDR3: CASSLARFNPVDTQYF
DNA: TGTGCCAGCAGCTTAGCCCGGTTTAACCCAGTAGATACGCAGTATTTT

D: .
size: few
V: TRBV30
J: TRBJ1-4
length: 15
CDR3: CANKPKSATNEKLFF
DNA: TGTGCCAATAAACCTAAAAGTGCAACTAATGAAAAACTGTTTTTT

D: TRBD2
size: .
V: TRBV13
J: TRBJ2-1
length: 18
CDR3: CASSDSILAGLDRGEQFF
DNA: TGTGCCAGCAGCGACTCAATACTAGCGGGACTAGACAGGGGTGAGCAGTTCTTC

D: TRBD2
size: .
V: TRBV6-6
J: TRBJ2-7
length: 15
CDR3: CASSYSPGTNYEQYF
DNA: TGTGCCAGCAGTTACTCCCCGGGGACTAATTACGAGCAGTACTTC

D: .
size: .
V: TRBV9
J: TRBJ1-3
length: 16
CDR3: CASSVESPGHGNTIYF
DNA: TGTGCCAGCAGCGTAGAGAGCCCAGGGCATGGAAACACCATATATTTT

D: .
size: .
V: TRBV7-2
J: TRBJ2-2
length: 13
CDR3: CASSRQGPGELFF
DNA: TGTGCCAGCAGTCGTCAGGGACCCGGGGAGCTGTTTTTT

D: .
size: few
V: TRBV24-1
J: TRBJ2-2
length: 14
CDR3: CATGGTDRTGELFF
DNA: TGTGCCACCGGAGGGACAGATCGAACCGGGGAGCTGTTTTTT

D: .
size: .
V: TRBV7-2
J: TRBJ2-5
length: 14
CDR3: CASTLSGRGETQYF
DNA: TGTGCCAGCACCTTATCTGGGAGAGGGGAGACCCAGTACTTC

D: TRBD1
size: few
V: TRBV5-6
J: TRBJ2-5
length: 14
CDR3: CASSVGHRGETQYF
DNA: TGTGCCAGCAGCGTCGGCCACAGGGGAGAGACCCAGTACTTC

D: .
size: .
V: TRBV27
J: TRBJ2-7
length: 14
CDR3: CASSLIGVVAEQYF
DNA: TGTGCCAGCAGTTTAATCGGTGTGGTGGCCGAGCAGTACTTC

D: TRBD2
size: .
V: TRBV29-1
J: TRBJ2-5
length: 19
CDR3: CSVEDLGGRLAGVLETQYF
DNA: TGCAGCGTTGAAGATCTGGGGGGAAGACTAGCGGGAGTACTAGAGACCCAGTACTTC

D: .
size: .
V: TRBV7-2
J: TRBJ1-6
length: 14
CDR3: CASSLGALNSPLHF
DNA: TGTGCCAGCAGCTTAGGGGCACTTAATTCACCCCTCCACTTT